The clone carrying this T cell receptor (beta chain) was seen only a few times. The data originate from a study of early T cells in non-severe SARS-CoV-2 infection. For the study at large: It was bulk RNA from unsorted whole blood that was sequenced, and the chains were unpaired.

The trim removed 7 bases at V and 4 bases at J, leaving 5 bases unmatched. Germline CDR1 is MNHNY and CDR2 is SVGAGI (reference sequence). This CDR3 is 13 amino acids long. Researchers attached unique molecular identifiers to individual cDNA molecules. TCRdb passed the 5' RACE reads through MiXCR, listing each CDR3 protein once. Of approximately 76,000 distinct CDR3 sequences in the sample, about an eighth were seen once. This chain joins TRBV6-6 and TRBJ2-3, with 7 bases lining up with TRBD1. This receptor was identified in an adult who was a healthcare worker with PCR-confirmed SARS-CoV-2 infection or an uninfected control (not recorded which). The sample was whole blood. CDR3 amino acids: CASTLTGPDTQYF. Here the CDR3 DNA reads TGTGCCAGCACCCTGACAGGGCCAGATACGCAGTATTTT.